The 10 T cell receptor beta chains in this list originate from one sample, sequenced in a study of cytomegalovirus exposure and HLA in healthy donors. The PCR was carried out with 60 Vbeta primers and 13 Jbeta primers. Profiled with immunoSEQ multiplex PCR; TCRdb holds only in-frame clones, not every one. The sample holds just over 200,000 clones, approximately 78% seen once. Input material: PBMCs. The receptors were sampled from a woman aged 35 to 49 in good health and CMV-seronegative.

The J gene is TRBJ1-2, the V gene TRBV30; TRBD1 agrees at 8 bases. The V and J ends lost 3 bases and 4 bases, in that order; junction bases with no gene match: 7. CDR1 is GTSNPN and CDR2 is SVGIG in the germline V gene (reference sequence). There are 14 residues in the CDR3. CDR3 DNA: TGTGCCTGGAGAGGACAGGGATCGAGCTATGGCTACACCTTC. As protein: CAWRGQGSSYGYTF.

V gene TRBV6-1 combines with J gene TRBJ2-4, with a tentative D call TRBD1 (6 bases). Germline V gene data show CDR1 as MNHNS and CDR2 as SASEGT. The CDR3 sequence is 15 residues long. The V and J ends lost 6 bases and 10 bases respectively, with 22 bases between them. The CDR3 nucleotides are TGTGCCAGCAGACCACTTACCTCCCAGGGGACGATTCAGTACTTC. Protein product: CASRPLTSQGTIQYF.

This clone was counted a few times. The chain recombines TRBV7-2 with TRBJ2-6; D may be TRBD2 (5 bases). Between the trimmed V and J ends, which lost 5 bases and 2 bases, there was a span of 10 bases. The CDR3 contains 15 residues. Germline CDR1 SGHTA, CDR2 FQGNSA. As DNA, the CDR3 is TGTGCCAGCAGCGCATGGACTGCTGGGGCCAACGTCCTGACTTTC. As protein: CASSAWTAGANVLTF. Full variable domain (rest looked up from reference TRBV7-2 and TRBJ2-6): GAGVSQSPSNKVTEKGKDVELRCDPISGHTALYWYRQSLGQGLEFLIYFQGNSAPDKSGLPSDRFSAERTGGSVSTLTIQRTQQEDSAVYLCASSAWTAGANVLTFGAGSRLTVL.

The chain employs TRBV7-9 and TRBJ2-7; D is uncertain. The CDR3 is made up of 12 amino acids. V was trimmed by 5 bases and J by 4 bases, leaving 9 bases between them. Per germline, CDR1 SEHNR and CDR2 FQNEAQ (reference sequence). The CDR3, as DNA: TGTGCCAGCAGCCTTTCGGGTTACGAGCAGTACTTC. It specifies CASSLSGYEQYF.

This clone was seen a single time. This chain links TRBV2 with TRBJ2-3; 9 bases are a match to TRBD2. CDR1 SNHLY and CDR2 FYNNEI come from the germline V gene. The CDR3 is 15 amino acids. The ends lost 2 bases at V and 0 bases at J; junction bases unmatched: 0. CDR3 loop: CASSETSGSTDTQYF. For the CDR3, the DNA is TGTGCCAGCAGTGAAACTAGCGGGAGCACAGATACGCAGTATTTT.

The chain uses TRBV4-1 and TRBJ2-7; tentatively, D is TRBD2 (6 bases). Germline-derived CDR1 and CDR2 are MGHRA and YSYEKL. V was shortened by 3 bases and J by 6 bases, with 15 bases between the two germline ends. The CDR3 contains 14 residues. The CDR3 is CASSQGGPLAEQYF. The CDR3 coding sequence is TGCGCCAGCAGCCAGGGGGGTCCGCTAGCCGAGCAGTACTTC.

This clone appeared once. V gene TRBV5-1 combines with J gene TRBJ1-1; no clear D. The V end was cut by 0 bases, the J end by 4 bases, with 13 bases between. Germline V lookup: CDR1 SGHRS, CDR2 YFSETQ. The CDR3 covers 15 residues. The CDR3 sequence: CASSLDRSFSTEAFF. In nucleotides, the CDR3 is TGCGCCAGCAGCTTGGACAGATCCTTTTCCACTGAAGCTTTCTTT.

The chain combines TRBV5-1 with TRBJ2-7; TRBD1 aligns across 9 bases. The CDR3 extends over 13 amino acids. Germline V gene data show CDR1 as SGHRS and CDR2 as YFSETQ. V shed 5 bases, J shed 6 bases, and the junction held 6 bases outside the gene matches. As DNA, the CDR3 is TGCGCCAGCAGGAGGGACAGGGCCCCCGAGCAGTACTTC. Its translation is CASRRDRAPEQYF.

The chain is built from TRBV5-1 and TRBJ1-4, with 7 positions matching TRBD1. CDR1 is SGHRS and CDR2 is YFSETQ in the germline V gene. The CDR3 runs 15 residues. Germline trimming cut 4 bases from V and 7 bases from J; bases unmatched to any gene: 10. This CDR3 is CASSVTGTETEKLFF. The CDR3 nucleotides read TGCGCCAGCAGCGTTACCGGGACAGAGACTGAAAAACTGTTTTTT.

This clone was observed a few times. This sequence joins TRBV30 and TRBJ1-5; tentatively, D is TRBD1 (5 bases). CDR3 size: 14 residues. V dropped 2 bases and J dropped 3 bases, with 11 bases sitting between them. Germline CDR1 reads GTSNPN; CDR2 reads SVGIG (reference sequence). This CDR3 is CAWSKGQLNQPQHF. The CDR3 DNA sequence: TGTGCCTGGAGTAAAGGACAACTCAATCAGCCCCAGCATTTT.